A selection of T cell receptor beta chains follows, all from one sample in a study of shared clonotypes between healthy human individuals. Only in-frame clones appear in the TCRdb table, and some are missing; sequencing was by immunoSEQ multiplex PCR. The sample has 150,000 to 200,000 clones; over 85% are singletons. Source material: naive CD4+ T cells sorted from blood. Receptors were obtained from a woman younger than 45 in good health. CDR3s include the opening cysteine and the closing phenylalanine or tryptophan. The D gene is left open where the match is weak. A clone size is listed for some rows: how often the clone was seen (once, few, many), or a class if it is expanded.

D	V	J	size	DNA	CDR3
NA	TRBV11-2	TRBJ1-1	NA	TGTGCCAGCAGCTTGAGGGAAAACACTGAAGCTTTCTTT	CASSLRENTEAFF
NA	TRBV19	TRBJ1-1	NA	TGTGCCAGTCAAGGGACCCCTAAGAACACTGAAGCTTTCTTT	CASQGTPKNTEAFF
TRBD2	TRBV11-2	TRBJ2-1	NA	TGTGCCAGCAGCCCACGGACTAGCGGATACAATGAGCAGTTCTTC	CASSPRTSGYNEQFF
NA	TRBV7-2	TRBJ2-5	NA	TGTGCCAGCAGCTTAGCGCTAGGACGGGAAGAGACCCAGTACTTC	CASSLALGREETQYF
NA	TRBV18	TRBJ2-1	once	TGTGCCAGCTCACCAGGGGGAGGTGAGCAGTTCTTC	CASSPGGGEQFF
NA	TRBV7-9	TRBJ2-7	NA	TGTGCCAGCAGCTTAGGGGTTAGAGGTGCGTACGAGCAGTACTTC	CASSLGVRGAYEQYF
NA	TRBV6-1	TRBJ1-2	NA	TGTGCCAGCAAGGCCGGGACATGGAACTATGGCTACACCTTC	CASKAGTWNYGYTF
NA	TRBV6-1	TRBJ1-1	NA	TGTGCCAGCAGTCCGACCCTGAACACTGAAGCTTTCTTT	CASSPTLNTEAFF
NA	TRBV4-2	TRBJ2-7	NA	TGTGCCAGCAGCTCCGGGACCACAACCTACGAGCAGTACTTC	CASSSGTTTYEQYF
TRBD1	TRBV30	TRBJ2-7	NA	TGTGCCTGGAGTGTATCCCGGACAGGGTCAACCTACGAGCAGTACTTC	CAWSVSRTGSTYEQYF
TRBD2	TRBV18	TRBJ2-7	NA	TGTGCCAGCTCAGCCCGGACTAGCGGGAACTACGAGCAGTACTTC	CASSARTSGNYEQYF
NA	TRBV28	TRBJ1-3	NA	TGTGCCAGCAGTCTGGCCTCAGGGGTTCCGGGAAACACCATATATTTT	CASSLASGVPGNTIYF
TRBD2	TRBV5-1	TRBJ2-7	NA	TGCGCCAGCAGCTTGGAGGGATTAGCGGGAGCTTCCTACGAGCAGTACTTC	CASSLEGLAGASYEQYF
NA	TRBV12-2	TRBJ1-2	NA	TGTGCAAGTCGCCGGAACCCCGTCAGGGGGCCCCTCTGCACCTTC	CASRRNPVRGPLCTF
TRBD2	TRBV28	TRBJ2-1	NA	TGTGCCAGCAGTGCCCAACCCGCTGGCGGGAGAGAGTTCTTC	CASSAQPAGGREFF
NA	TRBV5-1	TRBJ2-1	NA	TGCGCCAGCAGCTTGGGGGGGCGCGACAATGAGCAGTTCTTC	CASSLGGRDNEQFF
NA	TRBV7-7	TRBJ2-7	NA	TGTGCCAGCAGCTACTCAGAGGGGGGCGAGCAGTACTTC	CASSYSEGGEQYF
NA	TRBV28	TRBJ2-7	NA	TGTGCCAGGTCCCGGGACGGGGGAATCTACGAGCAGTACTTC	CARSRDGGIYEQYF
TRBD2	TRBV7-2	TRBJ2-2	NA	TGTGCCAGCAGCTTAGGGCTAGCGGTCACCGGGGAGCTGTTTTTT	CASSLGLAVTGELFF
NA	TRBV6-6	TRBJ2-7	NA	TGTGCCAGCAGGCCCACACAGAGCTCCTACGAGCAGTACTTC	CASRPTQSSYEQYF
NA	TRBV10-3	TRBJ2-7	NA	TGTGCCATCAGTGAGTCGACGGATGTCTACGAGCAGTACTTC	CAISESTDVYEQYF
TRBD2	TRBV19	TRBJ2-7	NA	TGTGCCAGTAGCGGACTAGCGGGAATCCACGAGCAGTACTTC	CASSGLAGIHEQYF
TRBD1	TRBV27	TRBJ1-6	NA	TGTGCCGGATCGGACAGGGGGATGGGGATTGGCTCACCCCTCCACTTT	CAGSDRGMGIGSPLHF
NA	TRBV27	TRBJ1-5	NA	TGTGCCAGCAGTTTAATCCCTACACTAGGACAGCCCCAGCATTTT	CASSLIPTLGQPQHF
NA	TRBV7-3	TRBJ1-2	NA	TGTGCCAAGGGCGGGTCTGGCTACACCTTC	CAKGGSGYTF
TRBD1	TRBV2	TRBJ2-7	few	TGTGCCAGCATGGTCTCCACAGGGGGCTACGAGCAGTACTTC	CASMVSTGGYEQYF
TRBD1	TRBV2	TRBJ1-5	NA	TGTGCCAGCAGTGGGCAGGGGGCGGGTCAGCCCCAGCATTTT	CASSGQGAGQPQHF
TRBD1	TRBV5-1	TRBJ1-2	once	TGCGCCAGCAGCACCACAGGGGATCTCTATGGCTACACCTTC	CASSTTGDLYGYTF
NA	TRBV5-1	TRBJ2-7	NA	TGCGCCAGCAGCCCCTCAGACAGTGGGTACGAGCAGTACTTC	CASSPSDSGYEQYF
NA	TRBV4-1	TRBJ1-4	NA	TGCGCCAGCAGCCTATCTGATAGGGTGTACGAAAAACTGTTTTTT	CASSLSDRVYEKLFF
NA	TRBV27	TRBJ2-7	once	TGTGCCAGCAGCCCGTGGGACCGGGGACTTATCTACGAGCAGTACTTC	CASSPWDRGLIYEQYF
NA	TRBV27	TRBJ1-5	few	TGTGCCAGCAGTTATGAGCGCAATCAGCCCCAGCATTTT	CASSYERNQPQHF
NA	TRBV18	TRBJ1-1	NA	TGTGCCAGCTCTCGGTCAGGACAGAACACTGAAGCTTTCTTT	CASSRSGQNTEAFF
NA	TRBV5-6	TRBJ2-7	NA	TGTGCCAGCAGCTCCGGGACAAGGAGCTCCTACGAGCAGTACTTC	CASSSGTRSSYEQYF
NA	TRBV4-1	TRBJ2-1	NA	TGCGCCAGCAGGGCTCTGGCGGGAAGACACAATGAGCAGTTCTTC	CASRALAGRHNEQFF
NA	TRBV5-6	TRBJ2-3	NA	TGTGCCAGCAGCTTGGGAGGGACATATGATACGCAGTATTTT	CASSLGGTYDTQYF
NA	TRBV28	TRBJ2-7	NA	TGTGCCAGCAGCCGGGACCGCCGCTACGAGCAGTACTTC	CASSRDRRYEQYF
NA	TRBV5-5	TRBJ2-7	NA	TGTGCCAGCAGCTTGGGCATGGGGGGACAGTGGCTGGACGAGCAGTACTTC	CASSLGMGGQWLDEQYF
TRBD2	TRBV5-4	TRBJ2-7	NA	TGTGCCAGCAGCTCTAGCGGGAGGGCCGGATACGAGCAGTACTTC	CASSSSGRAGYEQYF
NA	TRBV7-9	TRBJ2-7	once	TGTGCCAGCAGCTCGACGAAAGGGTTAGGGCTGGCGGGACTTGAGCAGTACTTC	CASSSTKGLGLAGLEQYF
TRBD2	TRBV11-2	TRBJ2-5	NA	TGTGCCAGCAGCTCCCCCACTAGCGGAGCCCAAGAGACCCAGTACTTC	CASSSPTSGAQETQYF
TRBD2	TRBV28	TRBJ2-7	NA	TGTGCCAGCAACACTGGACTAGCGTCCAACGAGCAGTACTTC	CASNTGLASNEQYF
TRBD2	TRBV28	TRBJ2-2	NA	TGTGCCAGCAGTTCCTACCTGGGACTAGCGGACCCTTTGGGGGGCGGGGAGCTGTTTTTT	CASSSYLGLADPLGGGELFF
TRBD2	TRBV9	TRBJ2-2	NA	TGTGCCAGCAGCGTATTCGGGACTAGCGACACCGGGGAGCTGTTTTTT	CASSVFGTSDTGELFF
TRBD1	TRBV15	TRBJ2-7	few	TGTGCCACCAGCAGAGACCCCACAGGGGCCACCTACGAGCAGTACTTC	CATSRDPTGATYEQYF
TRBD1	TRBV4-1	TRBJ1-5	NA	TGCGCCAGCAGCCCGAGGACAGGGCAGGGGCCCCAGCATTTT	CASSPRTGQGPQHF
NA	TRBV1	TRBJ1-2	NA	TGCACCAGCAGCCAAGACAGGGGAGAGTATGGCTACACCTTC	CTSSQDRGEYGYTF
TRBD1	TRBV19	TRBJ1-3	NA	TGTGCCAGTAGTATGGCCCGGGACAGGCCAATCTCTGGAAACACCATATATTTT	CASSMARDRPISGNTIYF
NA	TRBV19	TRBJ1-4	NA	TGTGCCAGTAGTCGCCAACCGGGTAATGAAAAACTGTTTTTT	CASSRQPGNEKLFF
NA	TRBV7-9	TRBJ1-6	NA	TGTGCCAGCAGCTTAGACAGATCAAATTCACCCCTCCACTTT	CASSLDRSNSPLHF